This T cell receptor beta chain was identified during a study of blood T cell repertoires in COVID-19. This clone occurred once. Germline V gives CDR1 SEHNR, CDR2 FQNEAQ (reference sequence). With V trimmed by 5 bases and J by 7 bases, 4 bases remained unmatched. The CDR3 covers 13 residues. What the recovered Cohort 3 donors had was two negative PCRs, clearance, or symptom resolution. Per the original data handling: Amplification of reference gene primers provided the estimated nucleated cell counts. Some clones are missing from TCRdb's copy, which holds only in-frame ones; the method was immunoSEQ multiplex PCR. Clonal size and the V and J genes are those of that table, whereas D and trimming came from the DNA. The sample holds a few hundred thousand clones, 70% to 90% seen once.

Sequenced material: PBMCs or T cells enriched from blood (not recorded which). The receptor's source is a woman in her 50s who had recovered from COVID-19. V gene TRBV7-9 combines with J gene TRBJ1-4, with 7 bases fitting TRBD1. In DNA, the CDR3 is TGTGCCAGCAGCCCTGGGACAGCTGAAAAACTGTTTTTT. Amino acid sequence: CASSPGTAEKLFF.